This TCR beta chain was retrieved from a study of CD8 T cells in Susac syndrome (dated by TCRdb to about 2019). Study-level background: The study used repertoire sequencing to test whether antigen drove CD8+ T cell activation and differentiation in Susac syndrome.

RNA was extracted using the RNeasy kit, and roughly 0.5 to 1 microgram was reverse transcribed with random hexamers. TCR beta CDR3 regions were amplified with the immunoSEQ multiplex PCR assay covering 54 Vbeta and 13 Jbeta segments. PCR amplification bias was corrected using a synthetic template baseline for primer optimization and computational correction. Regarding the original processing steps: Only productive sequences were kept, with reads annotated to V, D and J genes according to IMGT and analyzed in immunoSEQ Analyzer. Clonality was calculated as one minus the Shannon entropy normalized by log2 of the number of productive unique sequences. For each patient and control, public and private clones were evaluated within the 100 most prevalent clones. Clones were defined as Susac-specific if absent from the healthy and MS cohorts, from around 1,000 published viral clones and from other ImmuneACCESS disease sequences. In TCRdb, the public reads were trimmed at Q25 with fastp and aligned with MiXCR, with productive beta chains retained. Duplicate CDR3 protein sequences are folded into a single record with the most common DNA and genes. The V and J calls were not made by the authors but by TCRdb's processing. In this sample the table shows 200,000 to 250,000 distinct CDR3 sequences, 85% to 95% of which occur a single time. In total, the top ten clones hold around 0.072% of the sample.

Its CDR3 holds 15 amino acids, cysteine through phenylalanine. Only the CDR3 DNA stays, 45 bases, in frame from base 1. Deletion took 8 bases off V and 2 bases off J, with a span of 17 bases between the germline ends. The CDR1 and CDR2 encoded by the germline V gene are MDHEN and SYDVKM. The investigation overall reported the following: The number of individuals in the TCR sequencing and HLA analysis was acknowledged as relatively small.

As for this clonotype: Which antigen it targets is not known. No qualities accompany the bases; no much larger clone lies one base away.

Peripheral blood CD8+ and CD4+ T cells from healthy donors, Susac syndrome patients and multiple sclerosis patients were profiled by high-throughput TCR beta sequencing. Multiple sclerosis controls were treatment-naive patients with stable or active relapsing-remitting disease fulfilling revised McDonald criteria. Bulk CD8+ and CD4+ T cells were purified by magnetic negative isolation, while CD8+ TEMRA cells were enriched using FACS. Blood was drawn into EDTA tubes, processed within 24 hours, and PBMCs were isolated by density gradient centrifugation. PBMCs intended for TCR sequencing were frozen in liquid nitrogen and were later thawed in a 37 degrees C water bath. A purity of at least 90% was achieved for sorted or isolated CD4+, CD8+ and CD8+ TEMRA cells.

The clonotype was recovered from a human donor with multiple sclerosis. The sample was CD4+ T cells from PBMCs. The chain is made from TRBV28 and TRBJ2-3, with the D gene possibly TRBD1 or TRBD2, each one fitting 5 bases. CDR3 region: CASGGAAANTDTQYF. The DNA sequence is TGTGCCAGCGGTGGGGCAGCGGCTAACACAGATACGCAGTATTTT. Where the CDR3 stops, the reference TRBV28 and TRBJ2-3 genes take over; the full variable domain is DVKVTQSSRYLVKRTGEKVFLECVQDMDHENMFWYRQDPGLGLRLIYFSYDVKMKEKGDIPEGYSVSREKKERFSLILESASTNQTSMYLCASGGAAANTDTQYFGPGTRLTVL.